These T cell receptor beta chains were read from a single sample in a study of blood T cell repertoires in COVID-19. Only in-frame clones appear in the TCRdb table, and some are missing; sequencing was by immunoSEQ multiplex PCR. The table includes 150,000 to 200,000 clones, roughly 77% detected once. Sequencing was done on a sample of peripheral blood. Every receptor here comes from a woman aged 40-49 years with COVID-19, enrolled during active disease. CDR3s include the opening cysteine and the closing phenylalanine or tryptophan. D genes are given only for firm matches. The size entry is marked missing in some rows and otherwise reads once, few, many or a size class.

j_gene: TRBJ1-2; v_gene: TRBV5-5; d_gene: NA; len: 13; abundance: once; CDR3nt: TGTGCCAGCAGCTCAACAGGGCCCTATGGCTACACCTTC; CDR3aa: CASSSTGPYGYTF
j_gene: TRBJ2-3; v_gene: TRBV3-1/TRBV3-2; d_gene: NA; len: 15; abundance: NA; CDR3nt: TGTGCCAGCAGAGGGGGCTGGGAGGTGCAGGATACGCAGTATTTT; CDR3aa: CASRGGWEVQDTQYF
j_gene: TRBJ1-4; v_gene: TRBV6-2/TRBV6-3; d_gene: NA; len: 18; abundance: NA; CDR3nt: TGTGCCAGCAGTTACTCGATTTTTGGGCAGCCAACTAATGAAAAACTGTTTTTT; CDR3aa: CASSYSIFGQPTNEKLFF
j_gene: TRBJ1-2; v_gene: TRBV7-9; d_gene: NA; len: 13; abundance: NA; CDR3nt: TGTGCCAGCAGCTTAGAGTACAGACGGGGCTACACCTTC; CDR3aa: CASSLEYRRGYTF
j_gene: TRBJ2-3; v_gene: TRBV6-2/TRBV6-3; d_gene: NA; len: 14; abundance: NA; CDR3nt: TGTGCCAGCAGTTCTGGCTGGGCCTTGGATACGCAGTATTTT; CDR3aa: CASSSGWALDTQYF
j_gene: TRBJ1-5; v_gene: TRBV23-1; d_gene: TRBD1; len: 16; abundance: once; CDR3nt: TGCGCCAGCCAACCCGGGACAGCATATAGCAATCAGCCCCAGCATTTT; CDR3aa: CASQPGTAYSNQPQHF
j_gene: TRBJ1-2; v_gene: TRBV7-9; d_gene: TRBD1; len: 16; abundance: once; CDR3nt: TGTGCCAGCAGCCCCGGACAGGGGGCGACCCTATGGGGCTACACCTTC; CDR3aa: CASSPGQGATLWGYTF
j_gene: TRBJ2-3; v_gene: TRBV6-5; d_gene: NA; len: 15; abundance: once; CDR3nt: TGTGCCAGCTTGTCGGGGACGGGAGTAAGTGATACGCAGTATTTT; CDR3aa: CASLSGTGVSDTQYF
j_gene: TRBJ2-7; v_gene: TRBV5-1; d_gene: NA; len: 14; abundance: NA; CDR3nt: TGCGCCAGCAGCCAACCGGGACAAGTCTACGAGCAGTACTTC; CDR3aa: CASSQPGQVYEQYF
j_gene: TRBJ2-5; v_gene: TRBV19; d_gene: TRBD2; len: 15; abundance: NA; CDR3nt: TGTGCCAGTAGTATCAGGGAGGGGCGGCAAGAGACCCAGTACTTC; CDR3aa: CASSIREGRQETQYF
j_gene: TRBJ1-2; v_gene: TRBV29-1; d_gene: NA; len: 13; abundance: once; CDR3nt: TGCAGCGTCGATAAGGACAGAACCTATGGCTACACCTTC; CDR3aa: CSVDKDRTYGYTF
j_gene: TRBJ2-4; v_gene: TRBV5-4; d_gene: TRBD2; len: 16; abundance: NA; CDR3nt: TGTGCCAGCAGCTTGGGGCTAGCGGGGGAGGGGAACATTCAGTACTTC; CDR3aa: CASSLGLAGEGNIQYF